The rows below give T cell receptor beta chains drawn from one sample of a study of technical replicates of blood from four donors. Some clones are missing from TCRdb's copy, which holds only in-frame ones; the method was immunoSEQ multiplex PCR. The sample has 45,000 to 60,000 clones; more than 70% are singletons. Sequenced sample: PBMCs. The receptors derive from a human donor in good health. Some clones in this sample may be carry-over from other donors' samples. CDR3s include the opening cysteine and the closing phenylalanine or tryptophan. The D gene is left open where the match is weak. Part of the rows lack a size; the others show once, few, many or a class for expanded clones.

>-|-|TRBJ2-7|TRBV4-2
TGTGCCAGCAGCCAAGGAAAAACAGGGACCTTGATACGATCCTACGAGCAGTACTTC
CASSQGKTGTLIRSYEQYF
>-|-|TRBJ1-5|TRBV4-1
TGCGCCAGCAGCCAAAGAATATACAGAAAAGATAGCAATCAGCCCCAGCATTTT
CASSQRIYRKDSNQPQHF
>-|-|TRBJ1-4|TRBV7-6
TGTGCCAGCAGCCGACACCGGGGGGAAAGTGAAAAACTGTTTTTT
CASSRHRGESEKLFF
>TRBD1|-|TRBJ1-3|TRBV4-3
TGCGCCAGCAGCCACCAGACAGGGTCTGGAAACACCATATATTTT
CASSHQTGSGNTIYF
>TRBD2|once|TRBJ2-1|TRBV4-1
TGCGCCAGCAGCCATCCGCGTCCCGGGACTAGCGGGGGTAATGAGCAGTTCTTC
CASSHPRPGTSGGNEQFF
>TRBD2|-|TRBJ2-1|TRBV2
TGTGCCAGCAAACGGGGGGTCTACAATGAGCAGTTCTTC
CASKRGVYNEQFF
>TRBD1|-|TRBJ1-1|TRBV6-5
TGTGCCAGCAGGACCGGACAGGGGACGAACACTGAAGCTTTCTTT
CASRTGQGTNTEAFF
>-|-|TRBJ1-5|TRBV7-6
TGTGCCAGCAGCTTAGCACCGAGGTATAGCAATCAGCCCCAGCATTTT
CASSLAPRYSNQPQHF
>-|-|TRBJ1-4|TRBV18
TGTGCCAGCTCTCGGGGGAACACTAATGAAAAACTGTTTTTT
CASSRGNTNEKLFF
>-|-|TRBJ2-1|TRBV11-2
TGTGCCAGCAGCCGTAGACAGAGCTCCTACAATGAGCAGTTCTTC
CASSRRQSSYNEQFF
>TRBD1|once|TRBJ1-4|TRBV7-2
TGTGCCAGCAGCTTGGGACAGGGGAATGAAAAACTGTTTTTT
CASSLGQGNEKLFF
>-|-|TRBJ1-4|TRBV7-9
TGTGCCAGCAGCTCCGGACAGACAACTAATGAAAAACTGTTTTTT
CASSSGQTTNEKLFF
>-|-|TRBJ2-7|TRBV29-1
TGCAGCGTTGAAAACGGGAACTCCTACGAGCAGTACTTC
CSVENGNSYEQYF
>-|few|TRBJ2-7|TRBV7-7
TGTGCCAGCAGCCATGGGCCCTCCTACGAGCAGTACTTC
CASSHGPSYEQYF
>-|-|TRBJ1-2|TRBV6-5
TGTGCCAGCAGTTACGGGCAGGGTTTCCGGTATGGCTACACCTTC
CASSYGQGFRYGYTF
>TRBD1|-|TRBJ1-1|TRBV19
TGTGCCAGTAGTCCTCTGGACAGGTCGAACACTGAAGCTTTCTTT
CASSPLDRSNTEAFF
>-|-|TRBJ1-3|TRBV6-5
TGTGCCAGCAGTTACTCGTACGGTGGCTCTGGAAACACCATATATTTT
CASSYSYGGSGNTIYF
>-|-|TRBJ2-5|TRBV2
TGTGCCAGCAGCGCCGGACAGATGTACCAAGAGACCCAGTACTTC
CASSAGQMYQETQYF
>TRBD2|-|TRBJ2-6|TRBV7-3
TGTGCCAGCAGCTTCAGTGCGGGGGCTGGGGCCAACGTCCTGACTTTC
CASSFSAGAGANVLTF
>-|-|TRBJ1-5|TRBV12-2
TGTGCAAGTCGCTTAATGTTCGAACAGCCCAATCAGCCCCAGCATTTT
CASRLMFEQPNQPQHF
>TRBD1|few|TRBJ1-4|TRBV5-1
TGCGCCAGCAGCTACGACAGGGCAGGAGAAAAACTGTTTTTT
CASSYDRAGEKLFF
>-|few|TRBJ1-1|TRBV1
TGCACCAAAGAAACGGGACTAGCCCTGAACACTGAAGCTTTCTTT
CTKETGLALNTEAFF
>-|-|TRBJ2-5|TRBV7-9
TGTGCCAGCAGCGATACAGGGCAGCAGGACCAGTACTTC
CASSDTGQQDQYF
>TRBD2|few|TRBJ2-1|TRBV6-6
TGTGCCAGCAGTTACACCGGGGACGGGGGGAATGAGCAGTTCTTC
CASSYTGDGGNEQFF
>-|-|TRBJ2-1|TRBV9
TGTGCCAGCAGCCTCACAGTGGATGAGCAGTTCTTC
CASSLTVDEQFF
>TRBD2|-|TRBJ2-1|TRBV4-2
TGTGCCAGCAGCCACGGGACTAGCGGGGAAAATGAGCAGTTCTTC
CASSHGTSGENEQFF
>-|-|TRBJ2-7|TRBV27
TGTGCCAGCAGTTTATTAGGGGGTTTCGCCGAGCAGTACTTC
CASSLLGGFAEQYF
>-|-|TRBJ1-1|TRBV16
TGTGCCAGCAGCCACATAACAGGGAACACTGAAGCTTTCTTT
CASSHITGNTEAFF
>-|-|TRBJ2-5|TRBV4-3
TGCGCCAGCAGCCAATTCCAAGGCGGACAAGAGACCCAGTACTTC
CASSQFQGGQETQYF
>-|-|TRBJ2-1|TRBV10-3
TGTGCCATCAGTGAGTCGGCTAGGGAGCAGTTCTTC
CAISESAREQFF
>TRBD1|-|TRBJ2-7|TRBV6-5
TGTGCCAGCAGTCCCATGACAGGGTTAAACGAGCAGTACTTC
CASSPMTGLNEQYF
>TRBD2|once|TRBJ2-3|TRBV29-1
TGCAGCGTCCGCGGGACTAGCGGCACAGATACGCAGTATTTT
CSVRGTSGTDTQYF
>-|-|TRBJ1-2|TRBV7-9
TGTGCCAGCAGCCCATCGGGCGGGGATAGTGGCTACACCTTC
CASSPSGGDSGYTF
>-|few|TRBJ1-6|TRBV4-2
TGTGCCAGCAGCCAAGTCGCCCAGCCGGGGGATTCACCCCTCCACTTT
CASSQVAQPGDSPLHF
>-|-|TRBJ2-3|TRBV2
TGTGCCAGCAGCTTGCAGGGGTGGTCAGATACGCAGTATTTT
CASSLQGWSDTQYF
>-|-|TRBJ1-1|TRBV2
TGTGCCAGCAATGCGGCGAGTGAAGCTTTCTTT
CASNAASEAFF
>-|-|TRBJ2-5|TRBV19
TGTGCCAGTAGAGAGGGTGGTTTGGGAGAGACCCAGTACTTC
CASREGGLGETQYF
>-|-|TRBJ2-5|TRBV5-1
TGCGCCAGCAGGGCCACCTACCAAGAGACCCAGTACTTC
CASRATYQETQYF
>-|-|TRBJ2-7|TRBV30
TGTGCCTGGAGTGTAGGACTGTACGAGCAGTACTTC
CAWSVGLYEQYF
>TRBD2|-|TRBJ2-7|TRBV5-4
TGTGCCAGCAGCTTGTGGGGACTAGACTACGAGCAGTACTTC
CASSLWGLDYEQYF
>TRBD2|-|TRBJ2-7|TRBV9
TGTGCCAGCAGCGTATCGGATCTAGCGGGAGGGGGGCAGTACTTC
CASSVSDLAGGGQYF
>TRBD2|many|TRBJ2-5|TRBV30
TGTGCCTGGAGTGTCGGTCGGACTAGCGGGGAGACCCAGTACTTC
CAWSVGRTSGETQYF
>-|-|TRBJ2-6|TRBV6-5
TGTGCCAGCAGTTATTGGGACACTGGGGCCAACGTCCTGACTTTC
CASSYWDTGANVLTF
>-|-|TRBJ2-1|TRBV29-1
TGCAGCGTTGATGGTTTATATGGCAGGGTGGTAAGTGAGCAGTTCTTC
CSVDGLYGRVVSEQFF
>TRBD2|-|TRBJ2-7|TRBV7-2
TGTGCCAGCAGCTGGGGGCTAGCGGGGACCTACGAGCAGTACTTC
CASSWGLAGTYEQYF
>-|-|TRBJ1-1|TRBV7-9
TGTGCCAGCAGCCCGGAGCTCGGAGATGAAGCTTTCTTT
CASSPELGDEAFF
>-|-|TRBJ2-2|TRBV27
TGTGCCAGCAGTTTTCAGCGGAAGAACACCGGGGAGCTGTTTTTT
CASSFQRKNTGELFF
>TRBD2|-|TRBJ2-1|TRBV5-1
TGCGCCAGCAGCTTGGAAGCGGGAACCAACAATGAGCAGTTCTTC
CASSLEAGTNNEQFF
>-|-|TRBJ1-2|TRBV5-6
TGTGCCAGCAGCCTGGACACGGAGAACGGCTACACCTTC
CASSLDTENGYTF
>TRBD2|-|TRBJ2-7|TRBV4-1
TGCGCCAGCAGCCAAGAAGTAAGCGGGAACTCCTACGAGCAGTACTTC
CASSQEVSGNSYEQYF
>-|-|TRBJ2-1|TRBV12-5
TGTGCTAGTGGGGGGGACACCTACAATGAGCAGTTCTTC
CASGGDTYNEQFF
>-|-|TRBJ2-7|TRBV11-2
TGTGCCAGCAGCTTCAGCGACTATACTTCCGAGCAGTACTTC
CASSFSDYTSEQYF
>TRBD1|-|TRBJ2-3|TRBV15
TGTGCCACCAGCAAGGCTCGGCTTCCGGGACAGGGGTCAGATACGCAGTATTTT
CATSKARLPGQGSDTQYF
>TRBD2|few|TRBJ2-7|TRBV11-2
TGTGCCAGCAGCCACGTAGCGGGGGCCCACTCCTACGAGCAGTACTTC
CASSHVAGAHSYEQYF
>-|-|TRBJ1-1|TRBV28
TGTGCCAGCTGCGATAACACTGAAGCTTTCTTT
CASCDNTEAFF
>-|-|TRBJ2-1|TRBV5-1
TGCGCCAGCAGCTTGGCCAAGGGACTGTACAATGAGCAGTTCTTC
CASSLAKGLYNEQFF
>-|once|TRBJ2-5|TRBV7-6
TGTGCCAGCAGCTCCGGGGGGCGGTGGGAGACCCAGTACTTC
CASSSGGRWETQYF
>-|-|TRBJ2-7|TRBV2
TGTGCCAGCAGTGAGTTTCAGGAAGATCCTCGCTTC
CASSEFQEDPRF
>-|-|TRBJ1-2|TRBV25-1
TGTGCCAGCAGTGAAGTGGGGGCCCCCTATGGCTACACCTTC
CASSEVGAPYGYTF